This TCR beta chain came from a study of cytomegalovirus exposure and HLA in healthy donors. Study-level points and caveats: Reportedly, TCR beta sequences accurately predicted HLA-A and HLA-B alleles in most subjects. V segments that were indistinguishable, TRBV6-2 and TRBV6-3 among them, were omitted from analysis. Later analysis demonstrated an association between a missense DCLRE1C variant and TCR beta V- and J-gene trimming.

Vbeta (60) and Jbeta (13) primers were used in the PCR. Profiled with immunoSEQ multiplex PCR; TCRdb holds only in-frame clones, not every one. Found here are around 140,000 clones, 9.7% of them singletons; the top ten hold 1.8%. Trimming removed 3 bases at V and 2 bases at J, with 19 bases between. From germline, CDR1 is GTSNPN and CDR2 SVGIG (reference sequence). CDR3 size: 16 residues. Donors consisted of healthy bone marrow donors. Worth noting for this clone: Its antigen is not identified.

Source material: PBMCs. The V and J genes are TRBV30 and TRBJ1-2; D not resolved. The receptor's source is a man in his forties or fifties in good health and CMV-seronegative. The CDR3 nucleotides read TGTGCCTGGAGAGGAGGCGGGTCTATTTCGAACTATGGCTACACCTTC. Its translation: CAWRGGGSISNYGYTF. The variable domain in full, with the rest retrieved from reference TRBV30 and TRBJ1-2, is SQTIHQWPATLVQPVGSPLSLECTVEGTSNPNLYWYRQAAGRGLQLLFYSVGIGQISSEVPQNLSASRPQDRQFILSSKKLLLSDSGFYLCAWRGGGSISNYGYTFGSGTRLTVV.